Each of the 28 T cell receptor beta chains below was sequenced from the same sample in a study of shared clonotypes between healthy human individuals. Data came from immunoSEQ multiplex PCR; TCRdb stores just in-frame clones and leaves some out. This sample has over a million clones; about 80% occur once, and the top ten carry under 0.6%. Sequencing was performed on memory CD4+ T cells from PBMCs. Subset meaning: CD45RA-negative fraction. All receptors derive from a man aged 18-30 years in good health. Some clones in this sample may be carry-over from other donors' samples.

This chain connects TRBV6-6 to TRBJ1-1; 8 bases match TRBD1. The ends lost 6 bases at V and 6 bases at J; junction bases unmatched: 9. The CDR3 totals 14 residues. Germline CDR1 is MNHNY and CDR2 is SVGAGI (reference sequence). CDR3 amino acids: CASRKDRVSAEAFF. CDR3 bases: TGTGCCAGCAGAAAGGACAGGGTTTCCGCTGAAGCTTTCTTT.

J is TRBJ2-7 and V is TRBV6-1; D perhaps matches TRBD2 (5 bases). Germline CDR1 reads MNHNS; CDR2 reads SASEGT. The CDR3 sequence is 13 residues long. V lost 2 bases to trimming and J lost 5 bases, with 10 bases between them. The CDR3 sequence: CASSERVRDEQYF. Here the CDR3 DNA reads TGTGCCAGCAGTGAACGCGTGCGGGACGAGCAGTACTTC.

This clone was counted a single time. This chain links TRBV2 with TRBJ2-7; 9 positions agree with TRBD2. With V trimmed by 7 bases and J by 4 bases, 17 bases remained unmatched. CDR1 and CDR2 (germline): SNHLY, FYNNEI. The CDR3 totals 17 residues. DNA of the CDR3: TGTGCCAGCACAAAAGGGCGGGAGGGACTTACTCCGTACGAGCAGTACTTC. Translating it yields CASTKGREGLTPYEQYF.

The chain combines TRBV6-5 with TRBJ1-2; D gene unclear. Trimming removed 8 bases from V and 2 bases from J, with 9 bases in between. Germline CDR1 reads MNHEY; CDR2 reads SVGAGI. The CDR3 consists of 12 residues. CDR3 residues: CASRGLNYGYTF. The CDR3 coding sequence is TGTGCCAGCCGAGGTCTCAACTATGGCTACACCTTC.

This chain connects TRBV27 to TRBJ1-1; D gene unclear. The germline V gene has CDR1 MNHEY and CDR2 SMNVEV (reference sequence). With 0 bases removed from V and 0 bases from J, the gap between germline ends came to 5 bases. This CDR3 has 14 residues. In nucleotides, the CDR3 is TGTGCCAGCAGTTTATCCGGTTTGAACACTGAAGCTTTCTTT. It is translated as CASSLSGLNTEAFF.

The chain carries TRBV6-1 and TRBJ1-6; 7 bases fit TRBD1. V dropped 6 bases and J dropped 3; count of bases not matched to a gene: 5. CDR1 and CDR2 (germline): MNHNS, SASEGT. The CDR3 is 15 amino acids. CDR3 loop: CASSGDSHYNSPLHF. In nucleotides, the CDR3 is TGTGCCAGCAGCGGGGACAGCCACTATAATTCACCCCTCCACTTT.

This chain connects TRBV5-1 to TRBJ2-7; D is possibly TRBD2 (5 bases). Trimming took 4 bases from V and 7 from J, leaving 12 bases between them. Germline assignment: CDR1 SGHRS and CDR2 YFSETQ. The CDR3 is 12 amino acids. CDR3 DNA: TGCGCCAGCAGCACGGAATGGAGGGAGCAGTACTTC. This sequence encodes CASSTEWREQYF.

This chain joins TRBV9 and TRBJ2-3; TRBD2 agrees at 7 bases. Germline V gene lookup returns CDR1 SGDLS and CDR2 YYNGEE. J gave up 6 bases and V 4 bases, and 8 bases lay outside the gene matches. The CDR3 extends over 14 amino acids. In DNA, the CDR3 is TGTGCCAGCAGCCCATCGGGGGGTAGCGATACGCAGTATTTT. It codes for CASSPSGGSDTQYF.

The chain has TRBV18 and TRBJ1-3; TRBD1 might be the D (6 bases). This CDR3 comprises 16 residues. Trimming shortened V by 0 bases and J by 4 bases, and 13 bases separated the two germline ends. Germline V lookup: CDR1 KGHSH, CDR2 LQKENI. The CDR3 sequence is CASSPPGGARGNTIYF. CDR3 bases: TGTGCCAGCTCACCACCTGGGGGGGCGCGAGGAAACACCATATATTTT.

The chain links TRBV11-3 to TRBJ2-5, with D possibly matching TRBD2 (6 bases). The V end was cut by 1 base, the J end by 4 bases, with 7 bases between. The CDR3 runs 13 residues. Germline V gives CDR1 SGHNT, CDR2 YENEEA. DNA for the CDR3: TGTGCCAGCAGCTTAGGAGCGGGAGAGACCCAGTACTTC. Its translation: CASSLGAGETQYF. The entire variable domain, with the rest obtained from reference TRBV11-3 and TRBJ2-5, is as follows: EAGVVQSPRYKIIEKKQPVAFWCNPISGHNTLYWYLQNLGQGPELLIRYENEEAVDDSQLPKDRFSAERLKGVDSTLKIQPAELGDSAVYLCASSLGAGETQYFGPGTRLLVL.

The gene calls are TRBV19 and TRBJ1-2; no clear D. Germline lookup yields CDR1 LNHDA and CDR2 SQIVND (reference sequence). The CDR3 totals 13 residues. V shed 3 bases and J shed 8 bases, with 13 bases lying between them. In nucleotides, the CDR3 is TGTGCCAGTAGTATCCGGGCCCGGGAGGGCTACACCTTC. The encoded protein is CASSIRAREGYTF. Full variable domain (outside the CDR3, taken from reference TRBV19 and TRBJ1-2): DGGITQSPKYLFRKEGQNVTLSCEQNLNHDAMYWYRQDPGQGLRLIYYSQIVNDFQKGDIAEGYSVSREKKESFPLTVTSAQKNPTAFYLCASSIRAREGYTFGSGTRLTVV.

The CDR3 sequence is CASTAGSRGYTF. CDR3 nucleotide sequence: TGTGCCAGCACTGCAGGGTCCCGCGGCTACACCTTC. The J gene is TRBJ1-2, the V gene TRBV2, with a weak D call TRBD1 (5 bases). Trimming stripped 7 bases from V and 8 bases from J, with 14 bases between. This CDR3 spans 12 amino acids. CDR1 and CDR2 from the germline V gene are SNHLY and FYNNEI.

The chain couples TRBV29-1 to TRBJ2-3; the match to TRBD1 covers 10 bases. The CDR3 contains 16 residues. Germline CDR1 reads SQVTM; CDR2 reads ANQGSEA. V lost 6 bases, J lost 3 bases, and 12 bases stayed unmatched. In DNA form, the CDR3 reads TGCAGCGTACAACAAGGGCGGGACAGGGGTACAGATACGCAGTATTTT. It translates to CSVQQGRDRGTDTQYF.

This rearrangement joins TRBV6-1 to TRBJ2-2, with 7 bases aligning to TRBD2. V shed 6 bases, J shed 4 bases, and the junction held 8 bases outside the gene matches. This CDR3 comprises 15 residues. Germline-derived CDR1 and CDR2 are MNHNS and SASEGT. The CDR3 DNA reads as TGTGCCAGCAGAGGAGCGGGGCGGACCACCGGGGAGCTGTTTTTT. This encodes CASRGAGRTTGELFF.

The chain uses TRBV23-1 and TRBJ2-3; D is perhaps TRBD2 (6 bases). TRBV23-1 is designated an ORF whose function remains uncertain. This CDR3 is built from 17 residues. Trimming removed 3 bases from V and 3 bases from J, with 19 bases in between. CDR3 region: CASSHPTLRSGTDTQYF. CDR3 sequence (DNA): TGCGCCAGCAGTCATCCCACCTTGCGCAGCGGGACAGATACGCAGTATTTT.

This clone was found a few times. The rearrangement joins TRBV5-1 to TRBJ2-2; 9 nucleotides line up with TRBD1. Trimming at V came to 5 bases and at J to 7 bases, leaving 6 bases not matched to a gene. This CDR3 is 14 amino acids long. Germline V lookup: CDR1 SGHRS, CDR2 YFSETQ. CDR3 sequence (DNA): TGCGCCAGCAGTTCACAGGGGGCCGTCGGGGAGCTGTTTTTT. Translating gives CASSSQGAVGELFF.

This chain uses TRBV28 with TRBJ2-3; D assignment may be TRBD1 or TRBD2 (6 bases each). V was cut by 4 bases and J by 8 bases, with 19 bases left in between. CDR3 length: 15 residues. The germline gives CDR1 MDHEN, CDR2 SYDVKM. CDR3 coding DNA: TGTGCCAGCAGTTCTACCGGGGATAAGGGGGGTACGCAGTATTTT. Residues: CASSSTGDKGGTQYF.

V is TRBV7-2 and J is TRBJ1-1; D is uncertain. The CDR3 sequence is 14 residues long. Germline lookup yields CDR1 SGHTA and CDR2 FQGNSA. The germline V and J ends were trimmed by 0 bases and 0 bases, with 5 bases remaining between them. The CDR3 DNA reads TGTGCCAGCAGCTTAGCGAGAGTGAACACTGAAGCTTTCTTT. This sequence encodes CASSLARVNTEAFF.

The chain couples TRBV29-1 to TRBJ2-7; 9 nucleotides match TRBD1. This CDR3 has 13 amino acids. The V and J ends lost 4 bases and 2 bases, in that order; junction bases with no gene match: 3. Germline-derived CDR1 and CDR2 are SQVTM and ANQGSEA. Written as DNA, the CDR3 is TGCAGCGTTGGGGGACAGGGAGCCTACGAGCAGTACTTC. The encoded protein is CSVGGQGAYEQYF.

The table lists this clone with many counts. The V and J genes are TRBV5-6 and TRBJ1-2, with a possible D match to TRBD1 (5 bases). Germline CDR1 SGHDT, CDR2 YYEEEE. With 4 bases removed from V and 4 bases from J, the gap between germline ends came to 11 bases. The CDR3 runs 13 residues. The CDR3 DNA is TGTGCCAGCAGCAGGGGTTCCGGCTATGGCTACACCTTC. It encodes CASSRGSGYGYTF. The entire variable domain, with the rest obtained from reference TRBV5-6 and TRBJ1-2, is as follows: DAGVTQSPTHLIKTRGQQVTLRCSPKSGHDTVSWYQQALGQGPQFIFQYYEEEERQRGNFPDRFSGHQFPNYSSELNVNALLLGDSALYLCASSRGSGYGYTFGSGTRLTVV.

The chain combines TRBV4-1 with TRBJ2-3; D might be TRBD1 (6 bases). With 3 bases removed from V and 3 bases from J, the gap between germline ends came to 16 bases. Germline V gives CDR1 MGHRA, CDR2 YSYEKL. The length of the CDR3 is 16 residues. CDR3 coding DNA: TGCGCCAGCAGCCATGAGGGGCAGGGGCGGACAGATACGCAGTATTTT. Amino acid sequence: CASSHEGQGRTDTQYF.

This clone was detected only a few times. The chain couples TRBV19 to TRBJ2-1; 10 bases are a match to TRBD2. The CDR3 covers 17 residues. The trim removed 6 bases at V and 1 base at J, leaving 9 bases unmatched. CDR1 is LNHDA, CDR2 SQIVND, per germline (reference sequence). CDR3 loop: CASSTNPTSGSYNEQFF. The CDR3 region has the DNA TGTGCCAGTAGCACCAACCCGACTAGCGGGTCCTACAATGAGCAGTTCTTC.

This clone has a handful of counts. The V call is TRBV7-3, the J call TRBJ2-1; 8 bases fit TRBD1. Germline lookup yields CDR1 SGHTA and CDR2 FQGTGA. V dropped 5 bases and J dropped 12; count of bases not matched to a gene: 15. This CDR3 region has 15 residues. DNA of the CDR3: TGTGCCAGCAGCCAAGGGACAGGAGCCTGGAGGGTGCAGTTCTTC. It yields the protein CASSQGTGAWRVQFF.

Concerning this clone: The sample holds other DNA sequences that translate to the same CDR3. The chain has TRBV28 and TRBJ2-3, with D perhaps given as TRBD1 or TRBD2 (5 bases each). Deletions cut 2 bases from V and 1 base from J, with 7 bases between. Germline V CDR1 and CDR2: MDHEN, SYDVKM. The CDR3 extends over 14 amino acids. The CDR3 nucleotides are TGTGCCAGCAGTTTAAGAGGGGGCACAGATACGCAGTATTTT. It translates to CASSLRGGTDTQYF. The complete variable domain, with remaining parts taken from reference TRBV28 and TRBJ2-3, reads DVKVTQSSRYLVKRTGEKVFLECVQDMDHENMFWYRQDPGLGLRLIYFSYDVKMKEKGDIPEGYSVSREKKERFSLILESASTNQTSMYLCASSLRGGTDTQYFGPGTRLTVL.

The chain's CDR3 is CASSLNLWGGNQPQHF. The CDR3 nucleotides are TGTGCCAGCAGCCTCAACCTCTGGGGGGGCAATCAGCCCCAGCATTTT. The chain couples TRBV7-8 to TRBJ1-5; possibly TRBD1 for D (5 bases). CDR1 is SGHVS, CDR2 FQNEAQ, per germline. The CDR3 contains 16 residues. The germline V and J ends were trimmed by 5 bases and 2 bases, with 16 bases remaining between them.

The chain joins TRBV6-5 to TRBJ1-2, with TRBD1 matching 9 bases. The CDR3 covers 14 residues. Looked up from germline, CDR1 is MNHEY and CDR2 is SVGAGI. V was clipped by 6 bases and J by 6 bases; unmatched bases: 8. The CDR3 bases are TGTGCCAGCAGCGGACAGGGGCGCATTAATGGCTACACCTTC. It is translated as CASSGQGRINGYTF.

This clone was counted between two and nine times. The gene calls are TRBV18 and TRBJ2-5; D is uncertain. CDR3 size: 14 residues. From germline, CDR1 is KGHSH and CDR2 LQKENI. The V gene lost 3 bases and the J gene lost 5 bases, with 13 bases spanning the gap. This CDR3 reads CASSPSYSHETQYF. CDR3 bases: TGTGCCAGCTCACCGTCGTATAGCCACGAGACCCAGTACTTC.

The chain has TRBV2 and TRBJ2-5; D gene uncertain. There are 12 residues in the CDR3. V lost 7 bases, J lost 5 bases, and 11 bases lay in between. Germline V gene lookup returns CDR1 SNHLY and CDR2 FYNNEI. CDR3 residues: CASTLEVETQYF. As DNA, the CDR3 is TGTGCCAGCACCCTAGAGGTGGAGACCCAGTACTTC.